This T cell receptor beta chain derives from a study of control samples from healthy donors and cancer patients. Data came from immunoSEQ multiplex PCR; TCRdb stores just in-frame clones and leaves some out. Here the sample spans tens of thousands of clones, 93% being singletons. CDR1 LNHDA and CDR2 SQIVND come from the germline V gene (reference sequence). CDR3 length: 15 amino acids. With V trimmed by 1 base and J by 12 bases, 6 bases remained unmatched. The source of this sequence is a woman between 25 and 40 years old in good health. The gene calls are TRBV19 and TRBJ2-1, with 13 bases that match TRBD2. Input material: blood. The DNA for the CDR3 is TGTGCCAGTAGTATAGCCCAACTAGCGGGAGGGACGCAGTTCTTC. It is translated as CASSIAQLAGGTQFF.